This TCR beta chain was sequenced during a study of metastatic and nonmetastatic thyroid tumors. Study-wide background: Across peripheral blood and tumor or nodule tissue samples taken from malignant and benign thyroid patients, the repertoires were compared with one another. Study-wide results and caveats: TCR beta diversity was reportedly significantly higher in malignant thyroid tumors than benign nodules, in blood and tumor.

Under the authors' procedure: Built for papillary thyroid cancer, a distant-metastasis classifier drew on CDR3 differences across clinicopathological groups. TCRdb reanalyzed the PCR reads via MiXCR. The V and J calls follow TCRdb's processing rather than the paper's. Seen here are over 10,000 clones, roughly 25% observed once, and the top ten hold more than 10%. Of note for this clone: Antigen: not known.

The germline CDR1 and CDR2 sequences are SGHRS and YFSETQ. Trimming at V came to 10 bases and at J to 6 bases, leaving 13 bases not matched to a gene. The CDR3 runs to 14 residues. Each patient came to thyroid surgery without any prior treatment (of any kind). The TCR sequence derives from a female donor with papillary thyroid cancer or a benign thyroid nodule (not recorded which). Some clones in this sample may be carry-over from other donors' samples. The source material was adjacent normal tissue. The chain joins TRBV5-1 to TRBJ2-3; the match to TRBD2 covers 8 bases. CDR3 sequence (DNA): TGCGCCGGTAGCCCGGACGTAGCGGGGGATACGCAGTATTTT. Translation: CAGSPDVAGDTQYF.